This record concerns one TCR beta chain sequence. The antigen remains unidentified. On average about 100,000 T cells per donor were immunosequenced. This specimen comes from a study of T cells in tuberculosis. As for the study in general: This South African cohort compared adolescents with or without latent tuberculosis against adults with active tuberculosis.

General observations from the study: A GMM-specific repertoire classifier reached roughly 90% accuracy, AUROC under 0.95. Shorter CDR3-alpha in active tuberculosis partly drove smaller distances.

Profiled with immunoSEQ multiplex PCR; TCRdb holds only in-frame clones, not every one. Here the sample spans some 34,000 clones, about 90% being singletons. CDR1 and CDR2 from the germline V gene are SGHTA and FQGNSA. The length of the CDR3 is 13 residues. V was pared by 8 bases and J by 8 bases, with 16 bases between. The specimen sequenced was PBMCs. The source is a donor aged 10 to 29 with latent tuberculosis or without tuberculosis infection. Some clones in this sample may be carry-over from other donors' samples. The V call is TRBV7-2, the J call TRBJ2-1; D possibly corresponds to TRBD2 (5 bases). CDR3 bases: TGTGCCAGCGAGGGATTCCTCTCTTATGAGCAGTTCTTC. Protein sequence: CASEGFLSYEQFF.